The 12 T cell receptor beta chains reported below all come from one sample, sequenced in a study of blood T cells in healthy people across ages. Alongside a J-beta primer mix, a sample-barcoded 5' primer served in a second PCR lasting roughly 6 to 11 cycles. TCRdb re-called the 5' RACE reads with MiXCR, one entry per CDR3 protein. This repertoire shows fewer than 1,000,000 distinct CDR3 sequences, about 45% found once; its top ten account for roughly 18%. Sequencing used blood. The receptors originated from a man aged 80 or over in good health.

As regards this clonotype: Mismatch with germline at one junction end may stem from a read error. This rearrangement joins TRBV28 to TRBJ2-7, with 11 bases identical to TRBD2. The V gene's germline CDR1 is MDHEN and CDR2 SYDVKM. CDR3 size: 14 residues. Written as DNA, the CDR3 is TGTGCCGGCAGTTTACTGGGACTAGCGGACCTCCCGTACTTC. Amino acid sequence: CAGSLLGLADLPYF.

V gene TRBV20-1 combines with J gene TRBJ2-1; 16 bases map to TRBD2. The germline V gene has CDR1 DFQATT and CDR2 SNEGSKA (reference sequence). The CDR3 has 16 amino acids. V lost 0 bases, J lost 9 bases, and 5 bases stayed unmatched. The CDR3 coding sequence is TGCAGTGCTAGAGATACGGGACTAGCGGGGGGGGTTGAGCAGTTCTTC. Amino acids: CSARDTGLAGGVEQFF.

This clonotype was observed at least ten times. The chain joins TRBV29-1 to TRBJ2-5; D unclear. With 3 bases removed from V and 2 bases from J, the gap between germline ends came to 13 bases. The germline gives CDR1 SQVTM, CDR2 ANQGSEA. The CDR3 contains 14 residues. This chain's CDR3 is CSVDGRRVQETQYF. CDR3 coding DNA: TGCAGCGTTGACGGTCGACGGGTACAAGAGACCCAGTACTTC.

This chain connects TRBV24-1 to TRBJ2-5; D perhaps matches TRBD1 (6 bases). This CDR3 is 14 amino acids long. V was cut by 5 bases and J by 5 bases, with 14 bases left in between. Germline V CDR1 and CDR2: KGHDR, SFDVKD. The CDR3 spells CATSVAGVMETQYF. CDR3 sequence (DNA): TGTGCCACCAGTGTGGCAGGGGTTATGGAGACCCAGTACTTC.

This clonotype has more than one count but fewer than ten. The chain recombines TRBV6-6 with TRBJ2-6; D is perhaps TRBD1 (6 bases). CDR3 size: 14 residues. Trimming cost V 6 bases and J 2 bases, with 8 bases left between them. CDR1 and CDR2 from the germline V gene are MNHNY and SVGAGI (reference sequence). The CDR3 nucleotides are TGTGCCAGCAGGAGGACAGCTGGGGCCAACGTCCTGACTTTC. Residues: CASRRTAGANVLTF.

This clonotype was detected only a few times. This sequence joins TRBV12-3 or TRBV12-4 and TRBJ1-6, with TRBD1 as a possible D gene (5 bases). This CDR3 spans 13 amino acids. V lost 5 bases and J lost 14, with 16 bases in between. The DNA of the CDR3 is TGTGCCAGCAGTCCCGGGACTTCCTCGGCCCTCCACTTT. Protein product: CASSPGTSSALHF.

This chain uses TRBV7-2 with TRBJ1-2; a possible D gene is TRBD1 (6 bases). Trimming took 6 bases from V and 4 from J, leaving 21 bases between them. The germline gives CDR1 SGHTA, CDR2 FQGNSA. This CDR3 spans 16 amino acids. The CDR3 protein is CASSGGGAKPSYGYTF. Written as DNA, the CDR3 is TGTGCCAGCAGTGGAGGGGGGGCCAAGCCTAGCTATGGCTACACCTTC.

CDR3 residues: CASSLIAGVENEQFF. The DNA for the CDR3 is TGTGCCAGCAGCTTAATAGCGGGAGTAGAGAATGAGCAGTTCTTC. The V gene is TRBV7-2, the J gene TRBJ2-1, with 9 bases that match TRBD2. J gave up 7 bases and V 2 bases, and 6 bases lay outside the gene matches. The germline V gene encodes CDR1 SGHTA and CDR2 FQGNSA. CDR3 length equals 15 residues.

The rearrangement links TRBV7-6 to TRBJ2-2; 11 nucleotides match TRBD2. Per germline, CDR1 SGHVS and CDR2 FNYEAQ. The CDR3 contains 19 residues. V gave up 3 bases and J gave up 1 base; unmatched junction bases: 10. In nucleotides, the CDR3 is TGTGCCAGCAGCTTCTTGAATAGCGGGGGGGCCGGGAACACCGGGGAGCTGTTTTTT. Its protein is CASSFLNSGGAGNTGELFF.

The chain has TRBV28 and TRBJ2-3, with 10 bases that match TRBD1. The germline V gene has CDR1 MDHEN and CDR2 SYDVKM. Trimming at V came to 5 bases and at J to 3 bases, leaving 5 bases not matched to a gene. The CDR3 loop spans 15 amino acids. In nucleotides, the CDR3 is TGTGCCAGCAGTAGACAGGGGGCGAAGACAGATACGCAGTATTTT. Translation: CASSRQGAKTDTQYF. Full variable domain (missing parts from reference TRBV28 and TRBJ2-3): DVKVTQSSRYLVKRTGEKVFLECVQDMDHENMFWYRQDPGLGLRLIYFSYDVKMKEKGDIPEGYSVSREKKERFSLILESASTNQTSMYLCASSRQGAKTDTQYFGPGTRLTVL.

The V call is TRBV9, the J call TRBJ2-5; 13 bases match TRBD2. The DNA matches TRBJ2-7 better at its end, which makes the J call doubtful. Germline V gene data show CDR1 as SGDLS and CDR2 as YYNGEE. The CDR3 runs to 14 residues. The CDR3 protein is CASSVRTSGSEQYF. CDR3 coding DNA: TGTGCCAGCAGCGTACGGACTAGCGGGAGCGAGCAGTACTTC.

The gene calls are TRBV5-1 and TRBJ2-1, with 9 bases aligning to TRBD1. V dropped 4 bases and J dropped 2; count of bases not matched to a gene: 10. The CDR3 is made up of 17 amino acids. Germline V gene sequence: CDR1 SGHRS, CDR2 YFSETQ. The CDR3 loop is CASSTGQGPSPYNEQFF. The DNA of the CDR3 is TGCGCCAGCAGCACTGGACAGGGGCCCTCCCCCTACAATGAGCAGTTCTTC. The variable domain in full, completed from reference TRBV5-1 and TRBJ2-1, reads KAGVTQTPRYLIKTRGQQVTLSCSPISGHRSVSWYQQTPGQGLQFLFEYFSETQRNKGNFPGRFSGRQFSNSRSEMNVSTLELGDSALYLCASSTGQGPSPYNEQFFGPGTRLTVL.